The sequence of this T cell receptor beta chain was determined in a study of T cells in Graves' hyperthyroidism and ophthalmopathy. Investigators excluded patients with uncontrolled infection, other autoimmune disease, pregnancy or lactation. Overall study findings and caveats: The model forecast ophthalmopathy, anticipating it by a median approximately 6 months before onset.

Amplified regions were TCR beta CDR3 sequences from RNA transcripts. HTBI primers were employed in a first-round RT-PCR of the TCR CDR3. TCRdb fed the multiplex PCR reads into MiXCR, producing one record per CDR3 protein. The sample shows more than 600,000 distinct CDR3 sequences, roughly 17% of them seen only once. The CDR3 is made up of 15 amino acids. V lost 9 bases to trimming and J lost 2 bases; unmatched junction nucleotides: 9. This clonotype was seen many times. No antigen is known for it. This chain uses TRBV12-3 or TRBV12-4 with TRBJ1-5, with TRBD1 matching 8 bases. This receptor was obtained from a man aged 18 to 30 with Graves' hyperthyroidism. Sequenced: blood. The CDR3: CASSPSDRGNQPQHF. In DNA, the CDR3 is TGTGCCAGTAGCCCGTCGGACAGGGGCAATCAGCCCCAGCATTTT.